The source of this TCR beta chain is a study of OX40 agonist ivuxolimab in advanced cancers. Regarding the study in general: Ivuxolimab was a fully human IgG2 agonistic monoclonal antibody targeting the costimulatory receptor OX40 (CD134). Intravenous ivuxolimab was administered to patients every 2 weeks at six dose levels: 0.01, 0.1, 0.3, 1.5, 3 and 10 mg/kg. Among the roughly 52 dose-escalation patients, around 20 had hepatocellular carcinoma, about 15 melanoma, 9 renal cell carcinoma and 9 head and neck cancer. A male proportion of roughly 80% and a mean age of around 60 years, ranging from 23 to 79, were recorded for the dose-escalation cohort. Prior anti-PD-1, anti-PD-L1 or anti-CTLA-4 therapy was permitted, and checkpoint inhibitors had been received by roughly two fifths of dose-escalation patients. Partial responses were achieved by three dose-escalation patients, of whom one had hepatocellular carcinoma and two had cutaneous melanoma. The point of sequencing TCRbeta in the periphery was to test whether ivuxolimab changed TCR sequence diversity and drove clonal T-cell expansion. The paper covers the monotherapy dose-escalation part of the phase I ivuxolimab trial, which included N ≈ 54 patients.

For sequencing of the TCRbeta CDR3 region, genomic DNA was extracted from the sorted cells. TCRbeta CDR3 regions were sequenced using the immunoSEQ Assay. Not all clones reach the TCRdb copy of this immuneACCESS table, which keeps in-frame sequences only. Checked studies attribute under half of the gap to unresolved V genes and leave the rest unexplained. For this sample the table gives roughly 56,000 clones, of which around 75% were detected only once. 0.95% to 1.5% of the sample rests with the top ten. Per the germline V gene, MNHEY is the CDR1 and SVGAGI is the CDR2. At the junction V is shortened by 2 bases and J by 11 bases, with 15 bases in between. The CDR3 holds 13 amino acids from the cysteine to the phenylalanine. The DNA shown is the 39-base CDR3, in frame from base 1. Patients with a history of autoimmune disease or receiving systemic immunosuppression were excluded from the trial. Peripheral blood for TCR sequencing was collected from all dose cohorts at baseline, on cycle 4 day 1, and on cycle 7 day 1. Samples came from an open-label, multicenter, first-in-human phase I dose-escalation trial of ivuxolimab. Adults with locally advanced or metastatic melanoma, renal cell, hepatocellular, or head and neck squamous cell carcinoma were enrolled in the trial. Before TCR sequencing, CD4+ T cells and CD8+ T cells were sorted from peripheral blood as separate populations.

On this clone: Its antigen is still unknown. It has no much larger one-base neighbor in the sample; base qualities were not kept.

Paper-wide results and their limitations: The antigen specificity of the clonally expanded peripheral T cells was not determined. Low levels of normalized T-cell clonal expansion were also shown by some nonresponding patients. After ivuxolimab, CD8+ T cells had more expanded clones than CD4+ T cells on average. Partial responders in the 0.1-3.0 mg/kg groups had among the lowest normalized peripheral clonal expansion, especially among CD8+ T cells. At doses from 0.1 to 3.0 mg/kg, clonal expansion was seen in both CD4+ and CD8+ blood T cells between baseline and week 6.

The V gene is TRBV6-5 and the J gene is TRBJ2-5; the D gene is possibly TRBD1 or TRBD2, each agreeing over 5 bases. The material was CD4+ or CD8+ T cells sorted from blood, obtained in a trial of the OX40 agonist ivuxolimab. This TCR was recovered from an adult with an advanced solid tumor such as melanoma, head and neck, liver or kidney cancer. CDR3 sequence: CASSYTIRDPQYF. The bases read TGTGCCAGCAGTTACACAATCCGGGACCCTCAGTACTTC.